Included here is one TCR beta chain sequence, with context. One end of the junction does not line up with germline, which may come from a read error. Germline lookup yields CDR1 DFQATT and CDR2 SNEGSKA (reference sequence). The CDR3 extends over 13 amino acids. The sample originates from a study of human T cells and chemical hapten exposure. TCRdb ran MiXCR on the RACE reads and lists one entry per CDR3 protein. Of 30,000 to 40,000 distinct CDR3 sequences in the sample, just under 6.5% are singletons; the top ten hold roughly 9.2%. Time point in this sample: patch test 1, 2 weeks after DPC sensitization. The treatment was: therapeutic diphenylcyclopropenone sensitization with weekly scalp DPC. It was from unfractionated whole blood that total RNA was extracted. Blood collection took place prior to placing each patch test. Suited to DPC and affected by alopecia, the donors ranged from 18 to 70 years old.

This TCR came from a woman in her thirties with alopecia areata. Some clones in this sample may be carry-over from other donors' samples. This rearrangement joins TRBV20-1 to TRBJ1-5; D not resolved. Material: whole blood, obtained in connection with sensitization to the hapten diphenylcyclopropenone (DPC). The CDR3 sequence is CSAGKNQDQAQHF. DNA for the CDR3: TGCAGTGCTGGGAAAAACCAGGATCAGGCCCAGCATTTT.